This T cell receptor beta chain was sequenced for a study of blood T cell repertoires in COVID-19. On the study more broadly: PBMCs, B-cell-depleted T cells, or T cells were the source of the cDNA or gDNA that made up the material.

Method: immunoSEQ multiplex PCR; TCRdb's copy keeps in-frame clones and lacks some. The sample has under 200,000 clones; roughly 86% are singletons. This clone has a handful of counts. The CDR3 consists of 14 residues. Trimming left V 4 bases short and J 7 bases short, with 16 bases between. The germline CDR1 and CDR2 sequences are LGHNA and YNFKEQ. The sequenced sample was peripheral blood. The chain combines TRBV4-2 with TRBJ1-2, with a tentative D call TRBD1 (6 bases). The clonotype originates from a woman aged 55-70 years who had recovered from COVID-19. The CDR3 coding sequence is TGTGCCAGCAGCCTTAGAGGGGGGGCTGGTGGCTACACCTTC. Residues: CASSLRGGAGGYTF.